Ten or more counts support the clone carrying this TCR beta chain. Its antigen is unknown. The entry originates in a study of blood T cells in healthy people across ages. The germline gives CDR1 MNHEY, CDR2 SVGAGI. The CDR3 has 13 residues. Losses at the gene ends were 6 bases for V and 3 bases for J; bases not matched to a gene: 4. Isolation per sample recovered at least 7 million PBMCs. A second PCR of about 7 to 12 cycles used a sample-barcoded 5' primer and a J-beta primer mix. In TCRdb, the 5' RACE reads were re-called with MiXCR into one record per CDR3 protein. This table holds approximately 1,700,000 distinct CDR3 sequences, roughly two fifths found once. Study-wide results and caveats: Comparison with aged donors showed that long-lived donors had more naive CD4+ cells and higher diversity.

The chain links TRBV6-5 to TRBJ2-5; TRBD1 aligns across 7 bases. This clonotype originated in a human donor in good health. The sequencing input was blood. DNA of the CDR3: TGTGCCAGCAGCTACGACAGGGAAGAGACCCAGTACTTC. Translated, it gives CASSYDREETQYF.